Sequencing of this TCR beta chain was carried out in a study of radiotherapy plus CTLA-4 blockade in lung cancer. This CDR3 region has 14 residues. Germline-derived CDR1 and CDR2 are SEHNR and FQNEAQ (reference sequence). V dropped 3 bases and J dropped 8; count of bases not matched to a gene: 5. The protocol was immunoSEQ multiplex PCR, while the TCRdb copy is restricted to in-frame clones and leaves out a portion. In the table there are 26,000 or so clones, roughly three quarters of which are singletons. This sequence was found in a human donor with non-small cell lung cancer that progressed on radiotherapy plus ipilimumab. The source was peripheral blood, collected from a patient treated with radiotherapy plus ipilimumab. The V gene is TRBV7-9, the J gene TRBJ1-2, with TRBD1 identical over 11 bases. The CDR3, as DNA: TGTGCCAGCAGCTTGGGGACAGGGGGAGGAGGCTACACCTTC. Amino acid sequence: CASSLGTGGGGYTF.